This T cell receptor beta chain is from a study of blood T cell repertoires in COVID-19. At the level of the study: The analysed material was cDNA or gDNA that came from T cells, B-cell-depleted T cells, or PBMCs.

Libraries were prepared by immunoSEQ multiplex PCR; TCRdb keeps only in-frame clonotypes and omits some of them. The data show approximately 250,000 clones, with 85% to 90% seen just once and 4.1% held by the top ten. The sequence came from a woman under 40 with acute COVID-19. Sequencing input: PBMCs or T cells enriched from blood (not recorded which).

The CDR3: CASSDGEGRPQHF. CDR3 DNA: TGTGCCAGCAGTGACGGGGAGGGCCGGCCCCAGCATTTT. V gene TRBV27 combines with J gene TRBJ1-5, with D unresolved. Germline CDR1 reads MNHEY; CDR2 reads SMNVEV (reference sequence). CDR3 size: 13 residues. The V end lost 5 bases, the J end lost 9 bases, and 14 bases lay between the germline ends.